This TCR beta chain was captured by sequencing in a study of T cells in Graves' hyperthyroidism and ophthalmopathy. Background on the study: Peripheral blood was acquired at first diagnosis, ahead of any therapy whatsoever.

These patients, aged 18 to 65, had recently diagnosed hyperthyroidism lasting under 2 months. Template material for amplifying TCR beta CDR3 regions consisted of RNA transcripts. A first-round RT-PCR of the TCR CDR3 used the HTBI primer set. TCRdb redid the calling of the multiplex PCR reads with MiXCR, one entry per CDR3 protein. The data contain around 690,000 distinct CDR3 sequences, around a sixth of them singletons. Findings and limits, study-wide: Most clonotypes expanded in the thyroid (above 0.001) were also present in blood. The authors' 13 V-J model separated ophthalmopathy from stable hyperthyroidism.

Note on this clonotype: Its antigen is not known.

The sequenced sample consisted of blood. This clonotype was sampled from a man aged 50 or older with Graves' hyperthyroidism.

The CDR3 coding sequence is TGTGCCAGCAGCCCCATTTTTGCAACTAATGAAAAACTGTTTTTT. Protein: CASSPIFATNEKLFF. V is TRBV11-2 and J is TRBJ1-4; D uncertain. V was shortened by 5 bases and J by 0 bases, with 10 bases between the two germline ends. The V gene's germline CDR1 is SGHAT and CDR2 FQNNGV. The CDR3 consists of 15 residues.